These 7 T cell receptor beta chains were all obtained from the same sample, sequenced in a study of T-cell memory formation after mild COVID-19. TCRdb passed the 5' RACE reads through MiXCR, listing each CDR3 protein once. The data hold about 150,000 distinct CDR3 sequences, with 15% to 20% observed a single time. The material sequenced was PBMCs or a T cell subset sorted from them (not recorded which). The receptors originated from an adult woman who had mild COVID-19 (a few samples of this study predate the infection). Cell type and time point are not known.

This chain uses TRBV20-1 with TRBJ2-7; 8 bases are shared with TRBD2. V lost 1 base, J lost 5 bases, and 7 bases stayed unmatched. The CDR3 has 14 residues. Germline loops: CDR1 DFQATT, CDR2 SNEGSKA (reference sequence). The CDR3 region is CSARAGGPFHEQYF. The CDR3 nucleotides read TGCAGTGCTAGAGCGGGAGGGCCGTTCCACGAGCAGTACTTC.

This rearrangement joins TRBV5-6 to TRBJ1-1; D call uncertain. Germline values: CDR1 SGHDT, CDR2 YYEEEE. Trimming removed 4 bases at V and 5 bases at J, with 15 bases between. This CDR3 has 14 amino acids. CDR3 region: CASSPNTFRTEAFF. In DNA, the CDR3 is TGTGCCAGCAGCCCCAATACGTTTCGGACTGAAGCTTTCTTT.

The CDR3 loop is CASSRPGGKSSYNEQFF. CDR3 nucleotide sequence: TGTGCCAGCTCACGACCGGGGGGAAAGAGCTCCTACAATGAGCAGTTCTTC. The chain is built from TRBV6-6 and TRBJ2-1, with TRBD2 matching over 7 bases. The germline CDR1 and CDR2 sequences are MNHNY and SVGAGI (reference sequence). This CDR3 is 17 amino acids long. J gave up 0 bases and V 8 bases, and 13 bases lay outside the gene matches.

The rearrangement links TRBV15 to TRBJ2-5; weak D call: TRBD2 (6 bases). CDR1 and CDR2 from the germline V gene are LNHNV and YYDKDF (reference sequence). The V end lost 1 base, the J end lost 0 bases, and 6 bases lay between the germline ends. This CDR3 has 14 amino acids. The CDR3 sequence is CATSRGRDQETQYF. The CDR3 nucleotides are TGTGCCACCAGCAGAGGGAGGGACCAAGAGACCCAGTACTTC.

This clonotype was seen at least ten times. The chain is built from TRBV5-1 and TRBJ2-2; D is unresolved. The CDR3 sequence is 18 residues long. V dropped 0 bases and J dropped 6 bases, with 21 bases sitting between them. Per germline, CDR1 SGHRS and CDR2 YFSETQ. CDR3 in amino acids: CASSLGIASSLLPGELFF. For the CDR3, the DNA is TGCGCCAGCAGCTTGGGAATAGCCTCTAGTCTATTACCCGGGGAGCTGTTTTTT.

This clonotype appeared many times. The genes are TRBV3-1 and TRBJ2-7; D is unresolved. Germline CDR1 LGHDT, CDR2 YNNKEL (reference sequence). The CDR3 is 11 amino acids. With 4 bases removed from V and 3 bases from J, the gap between germline ends came to 4 bases. CDR3 loop: CASSPLYEQYF. CDR3 in DNA: TGTGCCAGCAGCCCCCTCTACGAGCAGTACTTC.

This clonotype was seen more than once but under ten times. J is TRBJ2-5 and V is TRBV5-4; 8 nucleotides line up with TRBD2. In germline, CDR1 is SGHNT, CDR2 YYREEE (reference sequence). V lost 2 bases and J lost 1; bases outside the gene matches: 7. This CDR3 has 16 residues. CDR3 bases: TGTGCCAGCAGCTTAACGGCGGGGGGACCCCAAGAGACCCAGTACTTC. It codes for CASSLTAGGPQETQYF. The entire variable domain, with the rest obtained from reference TRBV5-4 and TRBJ2-5, is as follows: ETGVTQSPTHLIKTRGQQVTLRCSSQSGHNTVSWYQQALGQGPQFIFQYYREEENGRGNFPPRFSGLQFPNYSSELNVNALELDDSALYLCASSLTAGGPQETQYFGPGTRLLVL.